Sequencing of this TCR beta chain was carried out in a study of blood T cell repertoires in COVID-19. Study-wide context: Donors in the United States, Italy and Spain gave samples during acute or convalescent COVID-19.

In this sample, this clone turned up a few times. Assay used: immunoSEQ multiplex PCR; TCRdb lists only in-frame clones, some missing. The sample yields 210,000 or so clones, under 80% seen once. This CDR3 contains 16 residues. Per the germline V gene, CDR1 is MGHRA and CDR2 is YSYEKL. Trimming at V came to 1 base and at J to 5 bases, leaving 9 bases not matched to a gene. This TCR was recovered from a man aged 45-65 years who had recovered from COVID-19. The rearrangement links TRBV4-1 to TRBJ1-1; 8 bases are shared with TRBD1. The sequencing input was peripheral blood. The CDR3 DNA sequence: TGCGCCAGCAGCCAAGTTTGGACAGGGTCGGTTACTGAAGCTTTCTTT. As protein: CASSQVWTGSVTEAFF.